Detailed here is one T cell receptor (beta chain). There is no known antigen for this receptor. One base away there is no much larger clone; base qualities are not given. Each collaborating institution followed its own protocols to collect whole blood in K2EDTA tubes. For TCRbeta analysis, collaborators shipped samples as frozen whole blood, isolated PBMCs, or DNA extracted from either of those sample types. The sample originates from a study of blood T cell repertoires in COVID-19 (dated by TCRdb to the early 2020s). For the study in its entirety: The collaborator samples originated in the United States, Italy and Spain and spanned the acute and convalescent phases of COVID-19. The material from the prospective study consisted of cDNA or gDNA derived from T cells, B-cell-depleted T cells, or PBMCs. Deeply sampled blood TCRbeta repertoires from subjects exposed to, actively infected with, or recovered from COVID-19 were included in the dataset. The repertoires were made available in a free public database intended to serve as a resource for research on the immune response to SARS-CoV-2. The samples were drawn from two sources: the first 160 participants of the ongoing ImmuneRACE study, and 1,000 to 1,500 subjects contributed by 6 global collaborators. Nearly every sample came with metadata listing a de-identified subject ID, COVID-19 status, age in years and sex. Where HLA class I and class II types were available, the types were taken from metadata supplied by the sample provider, not from assay-based typing. General study outcomes and caveats: Clinical and demographic metadata were provided uncurated, with the amount varying by source and participant.

TCRbeta CDR3 regions were amplified from genomic DNA by means of the immunoSEQ Assay, a bias-controlled multiplex PCR. Concerning the study's data processing: The number of nucleated cells in each sample was estimated by amplification of reference gene primers within the assay. To quantify the absolute abundance of each unique TCRbeta CDR3 rearrangement, sequence reads were collapsed and filtered. For each sample, productive Simpson clonality was calculated as the square root of Simpson's diversity index across productive rearrangements. TCRdb mirrors the immuneACCESS table, restricted to in-frame sequences. Some clones are absent from its copies; in checked studies, under half trace to an unresolved V gene, and the reason for the others is unknown. The D gene and trimming were derived from the DNA, and the V and J assignments and clone size from that table. The sample table contains 110,000 or so clones; only one count was recorded for approximately 80% of them. Jointly, the top ten make up about 2.7% of the sample.

Including cysteine and phenylalanine, the CDR3 has 15 amino acids. The CDR3 DNA has 45 bases and is translated from base 1. Per the germline V gene (reference sequence), LNHDA is the CDR1 and SQIVND is the CDR2. V loses 6 bases, J loses 7 bases, and the germline ends lie 16 bases apart. The receptor was isolated from a middle-aged man with acute or convalescent COVID-19. The V and J segments used are TRBV19 and TRBJ1-6; the D segment cannot be called with confidence. Material for sequencing was peripheral blood. In nucleotides, the sequence is TGTGCCAGTAGCTCCAGGTGGGAGGCAAATTCACCCCTCCACTTT. This encodes CASSSRWEANSPLHF.